These 2 T cell receptor beta chains were sequenced from one sample in a study of cytomegalovirus exposure and HLA in healthy donors. The PCR contained 60 Vbeta and 13 Jbeta primers. Here immunoSEQ multiplex PCR was the method, and the copy in TCRdb shows in-frame clones only, minus some. Counted here are more than 60,000 clones, roughly 88% occurring once; the ten biggest clones make up around 18%. Sequenced: PBMCs. These receptors were taken from a man in his 70s in good health and CMV-seropositive.

This chain connects TRBV21-1 to TRBJ2-2; the table's D call TRBD2 went unverified against the DNA. TRBV21-1 is termed a pseudogene. This CDR3 has 16 amino acids. CDR3 nucleotide sequence: TGTGCCAGCACCCCCACGGCGGGAGGCGGCACCGGGGAGCTGTTTTTT. Translated, it gives CASTPTAGGGTGELFF.

This rearrangement joins TRBV5-6 to TRBJ1-2; 9 positions agree with TRBD1. After removal of 1 base from V and 7 bases from J, the junction contained 5 bases not matched to a gene. The CDR3 runs 14 residues. Germline-derived CDR1 and CDR2 are SGHDT and YYEEEE. The CDR3 loop is CASSLLGQGTGYTF. The CDR3 DNA reads TGTGCCAGCAGCTTGTTAGGACAGGGGACTGGCTACACCTTC.